The entry below gives a single TCR beta chain sequence along with its context. Clinical histories supplied by participants themselves formed the basis of cohort assignment. This record comes from a study of blood T cell repertoires in COVID-19. Germline V gives CDR1 MNHEY, CDR2 SMNVEV (reference sequence). This CDR3 has 14 residues. Under the authors' procedure: Nucleated cell number was recorded as an estimate derived from reference gene primer amplification. Clones were read by immunoSEQ multiplex PCR, and TCRdb kept only the in-frame ones, dropping some. That table gives V, J and clone size, and the DNA gave D and trimming. Here the sample spans 140,000 to 150,000 clones, around 83% being singletons.

Sequences were obtained from PBMCs or T cells enriched from blood (not recorded which). The chain is built from TRBV27 and TRBJ2-2; D perhaps matches TRBD2 (6 bases). The TCR originated in a woman aged 50 to 60 who had been exposed to COVID-19. CDR3 bases: TGTGCGACGTCAGGGACTTATTCCACCGGGGAGCTGTTTTTT. Translating gives CATSGTYSTGELFF.